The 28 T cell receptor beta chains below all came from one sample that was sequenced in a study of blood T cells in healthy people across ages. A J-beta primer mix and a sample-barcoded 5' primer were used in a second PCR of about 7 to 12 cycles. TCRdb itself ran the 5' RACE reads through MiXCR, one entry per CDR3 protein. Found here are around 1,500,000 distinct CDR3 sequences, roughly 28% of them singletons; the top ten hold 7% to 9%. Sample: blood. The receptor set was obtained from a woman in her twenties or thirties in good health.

The CDR3 protein is CASSQGLPLYNEQFF. The CDR3 coding sequence is TGCGCCAGCAGCCAAGGATTACCCCTCTACAATGAGCAGTTCTTC. The V call is TRBV4-3, the J call TRBJ2-1; D unresolved. This CDR3 has 15 residues. Germline V gives CDR1 LGHNA, CDR2 YSLEER. Trimming left V 1 base short and J 3 bases short, with 10 bases between.

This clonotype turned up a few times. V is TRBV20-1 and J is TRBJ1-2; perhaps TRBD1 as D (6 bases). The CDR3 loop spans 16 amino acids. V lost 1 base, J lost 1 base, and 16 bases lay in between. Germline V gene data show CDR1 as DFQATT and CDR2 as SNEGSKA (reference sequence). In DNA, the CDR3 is TGCAGTGCTAGAGGGACTATTGGGGGGCTTAACTATGGCTACACCTTC. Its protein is CSARGTIGGLNYGYTF.

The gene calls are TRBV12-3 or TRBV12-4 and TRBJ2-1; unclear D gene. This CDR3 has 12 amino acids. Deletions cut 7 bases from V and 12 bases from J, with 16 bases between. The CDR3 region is CASTPSPFVQFF. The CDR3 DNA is TGTGCCAGCACCCCTTCCCCATTTGTGCAGTTCTTC.

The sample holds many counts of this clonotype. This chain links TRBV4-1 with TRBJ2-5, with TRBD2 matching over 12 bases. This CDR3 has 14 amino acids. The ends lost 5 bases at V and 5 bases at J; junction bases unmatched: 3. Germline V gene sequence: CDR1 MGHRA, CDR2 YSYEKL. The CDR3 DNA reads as TGCGCCAGCAGCTGGACTAGCGGGGCTGAGACCCAGTACTTC. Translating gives CASSWTSGAETQYF.

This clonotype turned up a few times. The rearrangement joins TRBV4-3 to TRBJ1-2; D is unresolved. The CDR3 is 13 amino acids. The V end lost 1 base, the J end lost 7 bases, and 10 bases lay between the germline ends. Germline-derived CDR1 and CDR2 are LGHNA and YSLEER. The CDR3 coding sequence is TGCGCCAGCAGCCAAGGAGGGCAGGTTGGCTACACCTTC. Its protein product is CASSQGGQVGYTF.

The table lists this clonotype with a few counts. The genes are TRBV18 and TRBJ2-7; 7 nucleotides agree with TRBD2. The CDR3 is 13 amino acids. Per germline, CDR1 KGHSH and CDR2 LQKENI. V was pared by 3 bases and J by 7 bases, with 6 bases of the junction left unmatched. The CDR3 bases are TGTGCCAGCTCACCGGCAGGACTAGGAGAGCAGTACTTC. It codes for CASSPAGLGEQYF.

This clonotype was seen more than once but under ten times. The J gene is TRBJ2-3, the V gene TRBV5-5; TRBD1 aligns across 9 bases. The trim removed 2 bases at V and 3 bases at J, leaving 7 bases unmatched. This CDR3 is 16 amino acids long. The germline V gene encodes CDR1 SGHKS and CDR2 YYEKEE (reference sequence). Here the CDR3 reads CASSFVGTGLTDTQYF. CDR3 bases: TGTGCCAGCAGCTTTGTAGGGACAGGGCTGACAGATACGCAGTATTTT.

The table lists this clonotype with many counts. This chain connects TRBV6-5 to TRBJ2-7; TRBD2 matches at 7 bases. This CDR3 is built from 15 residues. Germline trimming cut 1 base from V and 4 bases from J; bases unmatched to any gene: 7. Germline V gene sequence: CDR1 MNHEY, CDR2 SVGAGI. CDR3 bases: TGTGCCAGCAGTTACTTGGCGGGAGTGGGTTACGAGCAGTACTTC. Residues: CASSYLAGVGYEQYF.

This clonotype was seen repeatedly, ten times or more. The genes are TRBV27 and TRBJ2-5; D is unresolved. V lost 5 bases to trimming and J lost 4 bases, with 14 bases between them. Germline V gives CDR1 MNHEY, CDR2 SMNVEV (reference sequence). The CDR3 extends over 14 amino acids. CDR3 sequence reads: CASSTGRMRETQYF. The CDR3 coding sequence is TGTGCCAGCAGTACTGGTCGTATGAGAGAGACCCAGTACTTC.

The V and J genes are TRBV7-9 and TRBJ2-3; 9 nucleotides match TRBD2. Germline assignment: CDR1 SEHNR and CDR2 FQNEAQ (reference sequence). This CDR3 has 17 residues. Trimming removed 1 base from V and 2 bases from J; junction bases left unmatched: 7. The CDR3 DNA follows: TGTGCCAGCAGCTTAGGAGGGGCTAGCGGGACCACAGATACGCAGTATTTT. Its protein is CASSLGGASGTTDTQYF. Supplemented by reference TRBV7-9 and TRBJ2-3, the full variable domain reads DTGVSQNPRHKITKRGQNVTFRCDPISEHNRLYWYRQTLGQGPEFLTYFQNEAQLEKSRLLSDRFSAERPKGSFSTLEIQRTEQGDSAMYLCASSLGGASGTTDTQYFGPGTRLTVL.

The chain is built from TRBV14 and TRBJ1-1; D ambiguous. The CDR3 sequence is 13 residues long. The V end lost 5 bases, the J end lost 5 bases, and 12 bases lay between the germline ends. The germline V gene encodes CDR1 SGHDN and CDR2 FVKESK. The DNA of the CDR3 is TGTGCCAGCAGCAGGTGGCCTGGGACTGAAGCTTTCTTT. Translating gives CASSRWPGTEAFF.

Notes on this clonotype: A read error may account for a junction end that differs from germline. The CDR3 here is CASSGQGAGDLFF. The CDR3 DNA sequence: TGTGCCAGTAGTGGACAGGGGGCCGGGGATCTGTTTTTT. This sequence joins TRBV19 and TRBJ2-2, with 11 bases matching TRBD1. Germline-derived CDR1 and CDR2 are LNHDA and SQIVND (reference sequence). The CDR3 loop spans 13 amino acids.

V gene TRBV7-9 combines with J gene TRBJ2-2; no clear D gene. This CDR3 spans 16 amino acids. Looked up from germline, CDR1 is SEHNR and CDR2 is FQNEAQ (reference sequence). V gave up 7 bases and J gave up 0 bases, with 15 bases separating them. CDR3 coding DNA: TGTGCCAGCAAAGCAAAGCCTCGTTCGAACACCGGGGAGCTGTTTTTT. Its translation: CASKAKPRSNTGELFF.

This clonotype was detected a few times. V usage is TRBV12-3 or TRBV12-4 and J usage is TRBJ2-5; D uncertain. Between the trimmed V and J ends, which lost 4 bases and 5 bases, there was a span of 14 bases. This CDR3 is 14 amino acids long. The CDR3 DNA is TGTGCCAGCAGTTGGGTACCGACAAGGGAGACCCAGTACTTC. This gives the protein CASSWVPTRETQYF.

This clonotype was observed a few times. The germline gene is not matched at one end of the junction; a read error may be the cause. CDR3 in amino acids: CAASRDTYGYTF. The CDR3 DNA follows: TGTGCCGCCAGCAGAGATACATATGGCTACACCTTC. The chain carries TRBV15 and TRBJ1-2; D is unclear. Germline V gene lookup returns CDR1 LNHNV and CDR2 YYDKDF (reference sequence). The CDR3 runs 12 residues.

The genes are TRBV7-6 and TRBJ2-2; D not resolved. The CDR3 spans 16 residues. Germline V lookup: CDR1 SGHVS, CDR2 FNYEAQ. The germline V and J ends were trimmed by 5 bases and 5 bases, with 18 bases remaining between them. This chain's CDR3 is CASSPSSEVWTGELFF. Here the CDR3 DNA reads TGTGCCAGCAGCCCCAGTAGTGAGGTTTGGACCGGGGAGCTGTTTTTT. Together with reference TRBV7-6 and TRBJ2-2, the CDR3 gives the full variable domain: GAGVSQSPRYKVTKRGQDVALRCDPISGHVSLYWYRQALGQGPEFLTYFNYEAQQDKSGLPNDRFSAERPEGSISTLTIQRTEQRDSAMYRCASSPSSEVWTGELFFGEGSRLTVL.

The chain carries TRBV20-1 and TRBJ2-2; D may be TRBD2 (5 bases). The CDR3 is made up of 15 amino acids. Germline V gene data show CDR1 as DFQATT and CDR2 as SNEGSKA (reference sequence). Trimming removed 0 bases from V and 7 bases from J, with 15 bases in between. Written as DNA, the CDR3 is TGCAGTGCTAGAGACCTACAAAGCGGAGGCGGGGAGCTGTTTTTT. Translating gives CSARDLQSGGGELFF.

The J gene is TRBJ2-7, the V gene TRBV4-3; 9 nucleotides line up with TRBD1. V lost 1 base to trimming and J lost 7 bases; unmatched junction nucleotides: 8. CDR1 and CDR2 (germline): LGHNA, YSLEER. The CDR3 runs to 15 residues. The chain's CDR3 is CASSQVGTGSEEQYF. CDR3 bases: TGCGCCAGCAGCCAAGTTGGGACAGGGAGTGAAGAGCAGTACTTC.

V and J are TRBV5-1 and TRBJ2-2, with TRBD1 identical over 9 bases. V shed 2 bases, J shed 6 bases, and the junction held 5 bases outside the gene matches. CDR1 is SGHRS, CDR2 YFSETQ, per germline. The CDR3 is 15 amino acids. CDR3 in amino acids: CASSFPGTGSGELFF. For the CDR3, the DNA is TGCGCCAGCAGCTTTCCCGGGACAGGGTCCGGGGAGCTGTTTTTT.

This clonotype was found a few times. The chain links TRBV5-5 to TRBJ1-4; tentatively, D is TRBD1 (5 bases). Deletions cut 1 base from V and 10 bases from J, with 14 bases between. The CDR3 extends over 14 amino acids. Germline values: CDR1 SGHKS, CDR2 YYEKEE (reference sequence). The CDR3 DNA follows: TGTGCCAGCAGCTTGCAGGGTACAGGAGGAAAACTGTTTTTT. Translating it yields CASSLQGTGGKLFF.

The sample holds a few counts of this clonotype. CDR3 amino acids: CASSSVMGGYGYTF. CDR3 nucleotides: TGTGCCAGCAGTTCTGTAATGGGGGGCTATGGCTACACCTTC. The chain carries TRBV27 and TRBJ1-2; the D gene is possibly TRBD1 (5 bases). The germline CDR1 and CDR2 sequences are MNHEY and SMNVEV (reference sequence). This CDR3 region has 14 residues. V shed 4 bases and J shed 4 bases, with 13 bases lying between them.

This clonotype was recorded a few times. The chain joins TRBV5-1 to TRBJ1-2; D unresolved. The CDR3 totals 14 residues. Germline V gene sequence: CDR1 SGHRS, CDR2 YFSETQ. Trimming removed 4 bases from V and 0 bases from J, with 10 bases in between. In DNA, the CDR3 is TGCGCCAGCAGCCCTATGGGCCCTAACTATGGCTACACCTTC. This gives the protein CASSPMGPNYGYTF.

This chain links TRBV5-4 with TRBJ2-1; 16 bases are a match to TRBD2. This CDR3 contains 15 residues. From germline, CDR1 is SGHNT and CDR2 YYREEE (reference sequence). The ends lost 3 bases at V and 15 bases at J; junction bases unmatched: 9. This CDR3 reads CASSSPGLAGGHGFF. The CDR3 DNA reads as TGTGCCAGCAGCTCGCCGGGACTAGCGGGGGGGCATGGGTTCTTC.

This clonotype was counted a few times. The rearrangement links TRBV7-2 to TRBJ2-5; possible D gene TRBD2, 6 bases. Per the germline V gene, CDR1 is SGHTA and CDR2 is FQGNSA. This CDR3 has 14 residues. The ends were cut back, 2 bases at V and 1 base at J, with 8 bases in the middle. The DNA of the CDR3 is TGTGCCAGCAGCTTACTAGCGCGCCAAGAGACCCAGTACTTC. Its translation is CASSLLARQETQYF.

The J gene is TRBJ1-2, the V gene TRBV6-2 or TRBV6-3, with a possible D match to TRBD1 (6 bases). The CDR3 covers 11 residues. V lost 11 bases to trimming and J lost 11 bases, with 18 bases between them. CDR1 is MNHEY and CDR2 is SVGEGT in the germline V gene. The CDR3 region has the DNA TGTGCCGGAGGATCGGGGGCGAGGTACACCTTC. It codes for CAGGSGARYTF.

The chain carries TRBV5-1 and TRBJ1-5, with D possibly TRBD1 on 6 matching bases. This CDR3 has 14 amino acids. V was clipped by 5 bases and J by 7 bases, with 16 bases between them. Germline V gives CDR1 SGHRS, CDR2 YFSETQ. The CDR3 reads CASSPGGQRQPQHF. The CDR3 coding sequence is TGCGCCAGCAGTCCGGGGGGGCAGCGGCAGCCCCAGCATTTT.

The CDR3 loop reads CASSGSSTNEKLFF. CDR3 in DNA: TGCGCCAGCAGCGGCAGCTCAACTAATGAAAAACTGTTTTTT. The chain links TRBV5-1 to TRBJ1-4; D is unresolved. Trimming stripped 4 bases from V and 0 bases from J, with 7 bases between. The germline gives CDR1 SGHRS, CDR2 YFSETQ. CDR3 size: 14 residues.

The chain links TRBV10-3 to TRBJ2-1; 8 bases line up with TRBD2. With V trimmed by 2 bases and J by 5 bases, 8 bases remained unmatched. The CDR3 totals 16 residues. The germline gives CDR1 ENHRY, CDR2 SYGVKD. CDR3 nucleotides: TGTGCCATCAGTGAGCAGAGAGCGGGAGAGAACAATGAGCAGTTCTTC. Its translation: CAISEQRAGENNEQFF.